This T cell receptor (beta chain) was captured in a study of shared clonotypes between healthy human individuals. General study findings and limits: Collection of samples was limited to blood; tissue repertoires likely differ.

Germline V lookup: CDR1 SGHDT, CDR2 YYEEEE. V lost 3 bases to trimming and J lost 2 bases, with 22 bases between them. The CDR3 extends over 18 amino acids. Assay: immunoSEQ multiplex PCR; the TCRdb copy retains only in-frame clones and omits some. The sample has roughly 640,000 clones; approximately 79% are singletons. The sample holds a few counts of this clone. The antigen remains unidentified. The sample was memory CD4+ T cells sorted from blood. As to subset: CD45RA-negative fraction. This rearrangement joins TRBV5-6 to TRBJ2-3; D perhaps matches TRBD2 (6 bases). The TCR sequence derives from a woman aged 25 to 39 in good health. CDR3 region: CASSSGFWVRDLTDTQYF. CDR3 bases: TGTGCCAGCAGCTCCGGTTTCTGGGTGCGGGACCTCACAGATACGCAGTATTTT.